Given below is one TCR beta chain in context. This sample's time point: cycle 4 day 1 (C4D1), after less than 7 weeks of nivolumab. After autologous stem cell transplantation all patients relapsed, and prior brentuximab vedotin exposure differed between cohorts. CD4+ T cells were purified from thawed PBMCs by negative selection. Method: immunoSEQ multiplex PCR; TCRdb's copy keeps in-frame clones and lacks some. The sample shows 25,000 to 30,000 clones, around 83% of them seen only once. These data belong to a study of PD-1 blockade in classical Hodgkin lymphoma. The sequencing used CD4+ T cells from blood, collected before the fourth cycle of nivolumab. The sequence was obtained from a human donor with classical Hodgkin lymphoma.

The CDR3 protein is CASSEAKGRETQYF. The CDR3 DNA sequence: TGTGCCAGCAGTGAAGCAAAAGGGCGGGAGACCCAGTACTTC. V is TRBV6-1 and J is TRBJ2-5; D call uncertain. Per germline, CDR1 MNHNS and CDR2 SASEGT. V was pared by 0 bases and J by 5 bases, with 10 bases between. The CDR3 is 14 residues long.